This entry is about one T cell receptor (beta chain). Germline V lookup: CDR1 MNHEY, CDR2 SMNVEV (reference sequence). With V trimmed by 6 bases and J by 4 bases, 6 bases remained unmatched. This CDR3 is 14 amino acids long. Sequenced by immunoSEQ multiplex PCR; TCRdb stores in-frame clones only, minus some. The sample lists tens of thousands of clones; 91% were seen once. This sample was taken from a study of T cell changes during pregnancy in multiple sclerosis. Sequenced here: CD8+ T cells from peripheral blood mononuclear cells, sampled in the second trimester of pregnancy. The sequence derives from a female donor with multiple sclerosis, enrolled in a pregnancy study. This rearrangement joins TRBV27 to TRBJ1-5; the match to TRBD1 covers 7 bases. The CDR3 DNA is TGTGCCAGCAGATCGGGACAGACTAATCAGCCCCAGCATTTT. Its protein product is CASRSGQTNQPQHF.